This T cell receptor (beta chain) was observed in a study of Ad26.COV2.S vaccination and SARS-CoV-2 variants. Study context: Enrollment placed the donor in the COV1001 Ad26.COV2.S trial arm. Dosing was one shot or two shots 56 days apart. General study points: People who got the vaccine or the placebo had similar non-spike TCR breadth.

Looked up from germline, CDR1 is LGHNA and CDR2 is YNFKEQ. V trimming: 2 bases; J trimming: 6 bases; junction bases outside the gene matches: 6. CDR3 length equals 16 residues. Stated treatment: 19 received Ad26.COV2.S at low or high dose, single or two shots; 5 received placebo; per-sample allocation not given. Samples analyzed were those drawn on day 63 after the first vaccine or placebo injection. Using immunoSEQ multiplex PCR, the repertoire was profiled, and TCRdb retains in-frame clones only, with some absent. This table holds approximately 300,000 clones, roughly 86% found once. About this clone: The antigen remains unidentified.

This specimen was peripheral blood, taken in a trial of Ad26.COV2.S vaccine versus placebo. The clonotype originates from a person between 18 and 65 years old who received the Ad26.COV2.S COVID-19 vaccine or a placebo. The rearrangement links TRBV4-2 to TRBJ2-1; TRBD2 matches 11 bases. CDR3 DNA sequence: TGTGCCAGCAGCCAATTATTCGGACTAGCGGGCAATGAGCAGTTCTTC. Translated: CASSQLFGLAGNEQFF.